Listed here are 20 T cell receptor beta chains from one sample, sequenced in a study of early stage breast cancer tumors. Clones were sequenced by immunoSEQ multiplex PCR, and TCRdb holds only the in-frame ones, with some missing. The table shows about 24,000 clones, with roughly 67% occurring only once. Sequenced material: breast tumor tissue. These receptor sequences come from a person between 60 and 70 years old with breast cancer.

This sequence joins TRBV5-1 and TRBJ2-1, with a possible D match to TRBD2 (6 bases). Trimming took off 4 bases at V and 0 bases at J, with 14 bases between the two ends. CDR3 length: 16 amino acids. Looked up from germline, CDR1 is SGHRS and CDR2 is YFSETQ. In DNA, the CDR3 is TGCGCCAGCAGCGATGCTAGCGTTGGCTCCTACAATGAGCAGTTCTTC. Its translation: CASSDASVGSYNEQFF.

The genes are TRBV9 and TRBJ2-7; the match to TRBD2 covers 8 bases. The junction had 12 bases not matched to a gene; V was cut back by 4 bases and J by 3 bases. The germline CDR1 and CDR2 sequences are SGDLS and YYNGEE. The CDR3 has 16 residues. The CDR3 DNA reads TGTGCCAGCAGCCCAAGGTCGAGCGGGAGAGGCTACGAGCAGTACTTC. Protein product: CASSPRSSGRGYEQYF.

This clone was recorded once. The chain combines TRBV7-9 with TRBJ2-5, with 8 bases identical to TRBD1. Germline CDR1 and CDR2: SEHNR and FQNEAQ (reference sequence). This CDR3 is built from 14 residues. V gave up 5 bases and J gave up 5 bases; unmatched junction bases: 7. In nucleotides, the CDR3 is TGTGCCAGCAGCCCCGACAGGGGCGGTGAGACCCAGTACTTC. It codes for CASSPDRGGETQYF.

This clone has a single count. The chain is built from TRBV5-1 and TRBJ2-2; TRBD2 matches 7 bases. The CDR3 covers 17 residues. Trimming cost V 3 bases and J 8 bases; bases outside gene matches: 16. CDR1 is SGHRS and CDR2 is YFSETQ in the germline V gene. In DNA form, the CDR3 reads TGCGCCAGCAGCTGGTCCCCGCTAGCGGATGTGGGGGGGGAGCTGTTTTTT. Protein sequence: CASSWSPLADVGGELFF. Using reference TRBV5-1 and TRBJ2-2 for the parts outside the CDR3, the full variable domain is KAGVTQTPRYLIKTRGQQVTLSCSPISGHRSVSWYQQTPGQGLQFLFEYFSETQRNKGNFPGRFSGRQFSNSRSEMNVSTLELGDSALYLCASSWSPLADVGGELFFGEGSRLTVL.

The chain uses TRBV28 and TRBJ2-2; 7 bases fit TRBD2. Germline CDR1 reads MDHEN; CDR2 reads SYDVKM. The V gene end was trimmed by 0 bases and the J gene end by 0 bases; junction bases not matched to a gene: 7. The CDR3 spans 18 residues. In nucleotides, the CDR3 is TGTGCCAGCAGTTTATGGGGGCGGGGGACGGCGAACACCGGGGAGCTGTTTTTT. Protein product: CASSLWGRGTANTGELFF. The whole variable domain, remainder taken from reference TRBV28 and TRBJ2-2, is DVKVTQSSRYLVKRTGEKVFLECVQDMDHENMFWYRQDPGLGLRLIYFSYDVKMKEKGDIPEGYSVSREKKERFSLILESASTNQTSMYLCASSLWGRGTANTGELFFGEGSRLTVL.

The rearrangement uses TRBV6-5 and TRBJ1-2; perhaps TRBD1 as D (5 bases). Germline CDR1 MNHEY, CDR2 SVGAGI. V was shortened by 2 bases and J by 4 bases, with 11 bases between the two germline ends. The CDR3 has 14 residues. CDR3 protein: CASSYDSGPYGYTF. In DNA form, the CDR3 reads TGTGCCAGCAGTTACGACTCAGGGCCCTATGGCTACACCTTC.

V is TRBV30 and J is TRBJ2-1; 7 nucleotides match TRBD1. V shed 8 bases, J shed 4 bases, and the junction held 11 bases outside the gene matches. CDR3 size: 14 residues. Germline V gene lookup returns CDR1 GTSNPN and CDR2 SVGIG (reference sequence). Here the CDR3 DNA reads TGTGCCGCGACCCCGGGACAGAGTTACAATGAGCAGTTCTTC. Its translation: CAATPGQSYNEQFF.

The J gene is TRBJ2-1, the V gene TRBV27; D might be TRBD2 (6 bases). The V and J ends lost 5 bases and 3 bases respectively, with 14 bases between them. The length of the CDR3 is 15 residues. Germline V gene sequence: CDR1 MNHEY, CDR2 SMNVEV (reference sequence). CDR3 bases: TGTGCCAGCAGTCCCCGGTGGCGGGGCTACAATGAGCAGTTCTTC. This gives the protein CASSPRWRGYNEQFF.

The V gene is TRBV29-1, the J gene TRBJ1-1; no definite D call. Looked up from germline, CDR1 is SQVTM and CDR2 is ANQGSEA. V lost 2 bases and J 2 bases, leaving 6 bases between the germline ends. The CDR3 has 12 amino acids. CDR3 nucleotides: TGCAGCGTTGAACAGGCCAACACTGAAGCTTTCTTT. Amino acid sequence: CSVEQANTEAFF.

This rearrangement joins TRBV11-2 to TRBJ2-1; possible D gene TRBD2, 5 bases. The V and J ends lost 7 bases and 0 bases respectively, with 16 bases between them. Germline loops: CDR1 SGHAT, CDR2 FQNNGV. The CDR3 extends over 16 amino acids. The CDR3 is CASNPMGGHSYNEQFF. The CDR3 bases are TGTGCCAGCAACCCTATGGGCGGGCACTCCTACAATGAGCAGTTCTTC. The full variable domain, completed using reference TRBV11-2 and TRBJ2-1, is EAGVAQSPRYKIIEKRQSVAFWCNPISGHATLYWYQQILGQGPKLLIQFQNNGVVDDSQLPKDRFSAERLKGVDSTLKIQPAKLEDSAVYLCASNPMGGHSYNEQFFGPGTRLTVL.

This clone was seen a single time. The genes are TRBV6-1 and TRBJ1-5; 7 bases match TRBD1. Germline V gene data show CDR1 as MNHNS and CDR2 as SASEGT. The CDR3 is 14 residues long. The junction had 6 bases not matched to a gene; V was cut back by 7 bases and J by 3 bases. CDR3 in amino acids: CASNPTGVNQPQHF. CDR3 bases: TGTGCCAGCAACCCCACAGGGGTCAATCAGCCCCAGCATTTT.

The CDR3 here is CASSIGFKDTQYF. The CDR3, as DNA: TGTGCCAGTAGTATAGGTTTTAAAGATACGCAGTATTTT. The chain links TRBV19 to TRBJ2-3; D is unclear. V lost 1 base and J lost 5, with 7 bases in between. Germline values: CDR1 LNHDA, CDR2 SQIVND (reference sequence). CDR3 length: 13 amino acids.

The chain has TRBV6-5 and TRBJ1-2; TRBD1 matches 10 bases. V dropped 5 bases and J dropped 5; count of bases not matched to a gene: 8. The germline V gene has CDR1 MNHEY and CDR2 SVGAGI. The CDR3 runs 15 residues. The CDR3 sequence is CASSPRQGAHYGYTF. Written as DNA, the CDR3 is TGTGCCAGCAGTCCACGACAGGGGGCGCATTATGGCTACACCTTC.

The CDR3 sequence is CASSPDRGEYEQYF. In nucleotides, the CDR3 is TGCGCCAGCAGCCCCGACAGGGGTGAGTACGAGCAGTACTTC. The gene calls are TRBV4-3 and TRBJ2-7; 8 nucleotides line up with TRBD1. The J segment lost 4 bases and the V segment lost 4 bases, leaving 6 bases of the junction unmatched. This CDR3 comprises 14 residues. CDR1 is LGHNA and CDR2 is YSLEER in the germline V gene.

This clone was counted a few times. This sequence joins TRBV9 and TRBJ2-1; 9 positions match TRBD2. The trim removed 4 bases at V and 5 bases at J, leaving 13 bases unmatched. Per the germline V gene, CDR1 is SGDLS and CDR2 is YYNGEE. This CDR3 contains 17 residues. The CDR3 coding sequence is TGTGCCAGCAGCCCTCACCCGCGGCGGGAGGGCAACAATGAGCAGTTCTTC. It codes for CASSPHPRREGNNEQFF.

The chain carries TRBV15 and TRBJ1-2; TRBD1 aligns across 7 bases. The CDR3 covers 13 residues. The germline V gene encodes CDR1 LNHNV and CDR2 YYDKDF (reference sequence). V was clipped by 1 base and J by 7 bases; unmatched bases: 3. CDR3 nucleotides: TGTGCCACCAGCAGAGGGACAGGTGGTGGCTACACCTTC. Translated, it gives CATSRGTGGGYTF. Complete variable domain (other parts from reference TRBV15 and TRBJ1-2): DAMVIQNPRYQVTQFGKPVTLSCSQTLNHNVMYWYQQKSSQAPKLLFHYYDKDFNNEADTPDNFQSRRPNTSFCFLDIRSPGLGDTAMYLCATSRGTGGGYTFGSGTRLTVV.

This clone has a count of ten or more. This chain connects TRBV19 to TRBJ1-1, with D uncertain. Trimming shortened V by 3 bases and J by 7 bases, and 15 bases separated the two germline ends. There are 14 residues in the CDR3. Germline CDR1 is LNHDA and CDR2 is SQIVND (reference sequence). CDR3 coding DNA: TGTGCCAGTAGTATCGGAACAGAGCTAAGTGAAGCTTTCTTT. It is translated as CASSIGTELSEAFF.

The V and J genes are TRBV29-1 and TRBJ2-5; a possible D gene is TRBD2 (5 bases). The CDR3 extends over 12 amino acids. Germline V gene data show CDR1 as SQVTM and CDR2 as ANQGSEA. Trimming took 8 bases from V and 5 from J, leaving 15 bases between them. CDR3 nucleotide sequence: TGCAGCACGGGGTCGACCTCGGAGACCCAGTACTTC. Its translation: CSTGSTSETQYF.

The chain uses TRBV29-1 and TRBJ2-2, with D perhaps matching TRBD2 (6 bases). CDR1 and CDR2 (germline): SQVTM, ANQGSEA. The CDR3 runs to 15 residues. Trimming left V 6 bases short and J 2 bases short, with 16 bases between. The CDR3 nucleotides read TGCAGCGTGCGGGTGGGACTTCCAAACACCGGGGAGCTGTTTTTT. As protein: CSVRVGLPNTGELFF.

This clone was counted a few times. The chain links TRBV28 to TRBJ1-5; TRBD1 matches at 8 bases. The germline gives CDR1 MDHEN, CDR2 SYDVKM. After removal of 10 bases from V and 7 bases from J, the junction contained 12 bases not matched to a gene. The CDR3 extends over 14 amino acids. The CDR3 bases are TGTGCCATCGCTAACCAACAGGGGGGCCAGCCCCAGCATTTT. Translated, it gives CAIANQQGGQPQHF.